This TCR beta chain was captured in a study of Graves' ophthalmopathy and Graves' hyperthyroidism. About the study: Peripheral blood was gathered at first diagnosis, ahead of any treatment whatsoever.

Other autoimmune diseases, uncontrolled infections, pregnancy or lactation excluded patients from enrollment. Fresh peripheral blood, about 9.3 ml, was the PBMC source. The CDR3 totals 14 residues. CDR1 and CDR2 from the germline V gene are MNHEY and SVGAGI. Unmatched junction bases numbered 4, after V lost 4 bases and J lost 9 bases. This clonotype has ten or more counts. The antigen is unknown. Findings of the study overall: Most expanded clonotypes in thyroid above 0.001 frequency also showed up in blood.

RNA transcripts were the template, and TCR beta CDR3 regions were amplified from them. The first-round RT-PCR employed HTBI primers together with the Qiagen OneStep RT-PCR kit. A multiplex PCR was then performed as the second round. TCRdb re-called the multiplex PCR reads through MiXCR, storing one row per CDR3 protein. The sample contains about 620,000 distinct CDR3 sequences, roughly 20% of which appear only once. The receptor was isolated from a woman between 18 and 29 years old with stable Graves' hyperthyroidism. Some clones in this sample may be carry-over from other donors' samples. This chain links TRBV6-5 with TRBJ1-6; 9 positions match TRBD1. The sequencing sample was made of peripheral blood. CDR3: CASSSRDRVSPLHF. CDR3 nucleotide sequence: TGTGCCAGCAGTTCAAGGGACAGGGTTTCACCCCTCCACTTT.